This T cell receptor (beta chain) is drawn from a study of blood T cell repertoires in COVID-19. Study context: Acute-phase and convalescent COVID-19 samples originated in the United States, Italy and Spain. The cDNA or gDNA used as material had been derived from T cells, B-cell-depleted T cells, or PBMCs.

Authors' processing steps: It was from reference gene primer amplification that nucleated cell counts were estimated. The method was immunoSEQ multiplex PCR; TCRdb's version includes in-frame clones alone and lacks a portion of them. The V and J calls and the clone size are those of that table, but D and trimming were determined from the DNA. Of under 200,000 clones listed, around 82% are singletons. The sequenced sample was peripheral blood. The clonotype was recovered from a man aged 18 to 30 with active or convalescent COVID-19.

CDR3 DNA sequence: TGTGCCAGCAGCCCCCTCCTCCCTAAAGCTTTCTTT. This gives the protein CASSPLLPKAFF. This rearrangement joins TRBV9 to TRBJ1-1; no definite D call. Trimming pared 4 bases from V and 9 bases from J, leaving 13 bases between. CDR1 and CDR2 (germline): SGDLS, YYNGEE. This CDR3 has 12 residues.